This T cell receptor beta chain was documented in a study of blood T cells in healthy people across ages. In regard to this clonotype: What it binds is unknown.

The use of a sample-barcoded 5' primer and a J-beta primer mix characterized a second PCR of roughly 6 to 11 cycles. TCRdb reprocessed the 5' RACE reads with MiXCR, giving one entry per CDR3 protein. The table lists about a million distinct CDR3 sequences, roughly 52% of them singletons. Staff drew roughly 10 milliliters of peripheral blood from each donor. CDR1 is DFQATT, CDR2 SNEGSKA, per germline (reference sequence). CDR3 length: 14 residues. Study-wide results and caveats: There were more naive CD4+ cells and higher diversity in long-lived donors than in aged donors. Correlation between TCR beta diversity and naive T cell percentage was strong.

The source of this sequence is a man aged 25-40 years in good health. Input material: blood. V usage is TRBV20-1 and J usage is TRBJ2-7; 10 nucleotides agree with TRBD1. The end of the DNA fits TRBJ2-5 better, so the J call may be wrong. CDR3 nucleotide sequence: TGCAGTGCTTCTCGGACAGGGGGTAGAGAGACCCAGTACTTC. As protein: CSASRTGGRETQYF.